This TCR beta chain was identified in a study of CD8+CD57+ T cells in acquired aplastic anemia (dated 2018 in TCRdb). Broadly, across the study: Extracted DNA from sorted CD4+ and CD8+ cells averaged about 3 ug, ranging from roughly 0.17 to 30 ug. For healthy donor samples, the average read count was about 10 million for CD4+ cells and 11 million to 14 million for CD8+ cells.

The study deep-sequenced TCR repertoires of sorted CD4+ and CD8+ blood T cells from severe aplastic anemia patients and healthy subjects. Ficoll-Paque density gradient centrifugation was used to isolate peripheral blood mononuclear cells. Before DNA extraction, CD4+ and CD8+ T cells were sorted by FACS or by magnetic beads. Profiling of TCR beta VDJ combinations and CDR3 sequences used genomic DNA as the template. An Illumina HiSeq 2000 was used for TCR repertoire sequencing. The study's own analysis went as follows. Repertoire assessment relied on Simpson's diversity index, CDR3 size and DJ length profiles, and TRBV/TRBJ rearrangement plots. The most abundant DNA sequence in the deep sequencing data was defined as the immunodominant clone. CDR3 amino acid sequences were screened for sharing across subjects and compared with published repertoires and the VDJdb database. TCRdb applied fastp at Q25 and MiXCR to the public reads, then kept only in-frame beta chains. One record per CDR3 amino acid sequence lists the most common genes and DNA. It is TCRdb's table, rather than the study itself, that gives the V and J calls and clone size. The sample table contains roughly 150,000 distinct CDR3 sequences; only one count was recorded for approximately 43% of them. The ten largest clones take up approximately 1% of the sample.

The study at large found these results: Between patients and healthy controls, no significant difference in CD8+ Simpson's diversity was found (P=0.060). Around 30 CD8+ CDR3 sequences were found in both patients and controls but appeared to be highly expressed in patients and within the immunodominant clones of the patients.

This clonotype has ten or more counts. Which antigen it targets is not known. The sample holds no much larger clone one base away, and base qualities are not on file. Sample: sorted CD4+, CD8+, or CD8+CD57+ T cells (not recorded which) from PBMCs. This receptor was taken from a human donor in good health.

The CDR3 region reads CASSALTGVNSPLHF. The nucleotides read TGTGCCAGCAGTGCGCTGACAGGGGTTAATTCACCCCTCCACTTT. Recombination linked TRBV25-1 to TRBJ1-6; TRBD1 lines up with 8 middle nucleotides. Ends trimmed: V by 4 bases, J by 6 bases; bases unmatched to a gene: 5. The germline V gene sets CDR1 to MGHDK and CDR2 to SYGVNS. The CDR3 contains 15 residues, cysteine and phenylalanine counted. Only CDR3 DNA remains: 45 bases, in frame from the first base.